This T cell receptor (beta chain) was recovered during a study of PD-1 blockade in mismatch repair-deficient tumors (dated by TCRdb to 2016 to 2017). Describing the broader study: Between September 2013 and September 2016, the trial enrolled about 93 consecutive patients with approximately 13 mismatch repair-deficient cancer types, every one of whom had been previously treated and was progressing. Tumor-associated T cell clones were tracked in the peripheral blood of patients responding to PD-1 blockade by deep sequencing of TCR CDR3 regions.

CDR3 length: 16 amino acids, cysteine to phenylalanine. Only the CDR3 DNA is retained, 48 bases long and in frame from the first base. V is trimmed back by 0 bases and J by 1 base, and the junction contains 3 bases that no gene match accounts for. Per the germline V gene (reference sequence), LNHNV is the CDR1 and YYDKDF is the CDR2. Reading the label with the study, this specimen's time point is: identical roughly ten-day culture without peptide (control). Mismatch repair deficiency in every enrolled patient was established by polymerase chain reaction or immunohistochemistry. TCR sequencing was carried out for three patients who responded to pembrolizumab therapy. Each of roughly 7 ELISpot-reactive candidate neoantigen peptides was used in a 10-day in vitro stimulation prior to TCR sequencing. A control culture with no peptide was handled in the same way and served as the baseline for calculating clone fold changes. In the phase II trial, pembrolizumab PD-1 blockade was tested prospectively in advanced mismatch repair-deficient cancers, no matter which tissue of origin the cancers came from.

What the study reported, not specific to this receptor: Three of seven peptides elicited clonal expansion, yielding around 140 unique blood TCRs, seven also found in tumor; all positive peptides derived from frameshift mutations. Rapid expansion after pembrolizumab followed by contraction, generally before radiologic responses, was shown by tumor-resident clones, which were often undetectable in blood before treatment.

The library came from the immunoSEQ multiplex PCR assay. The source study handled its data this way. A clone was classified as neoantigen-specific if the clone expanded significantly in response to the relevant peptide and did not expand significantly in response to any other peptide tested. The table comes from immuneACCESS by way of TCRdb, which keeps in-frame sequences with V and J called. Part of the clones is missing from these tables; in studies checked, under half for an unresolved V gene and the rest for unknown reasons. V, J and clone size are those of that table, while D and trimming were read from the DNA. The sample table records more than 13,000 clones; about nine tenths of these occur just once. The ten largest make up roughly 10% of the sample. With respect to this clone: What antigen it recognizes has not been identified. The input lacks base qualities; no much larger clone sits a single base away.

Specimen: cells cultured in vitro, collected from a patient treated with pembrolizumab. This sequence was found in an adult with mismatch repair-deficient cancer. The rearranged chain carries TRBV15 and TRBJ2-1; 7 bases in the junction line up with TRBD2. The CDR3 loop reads CATSREGGGSYNEQFF. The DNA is TGTGCCACCAGCAGAGAAGGCGGGGGATCCTACAATGAGCAGTTCTTC.